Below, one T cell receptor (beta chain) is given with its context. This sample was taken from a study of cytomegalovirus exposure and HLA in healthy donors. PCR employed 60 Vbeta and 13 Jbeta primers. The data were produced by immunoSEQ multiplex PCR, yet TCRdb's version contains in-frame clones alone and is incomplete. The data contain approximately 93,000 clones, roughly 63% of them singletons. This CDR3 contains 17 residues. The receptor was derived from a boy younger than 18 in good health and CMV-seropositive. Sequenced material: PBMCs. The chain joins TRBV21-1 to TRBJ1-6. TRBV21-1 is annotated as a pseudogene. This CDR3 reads CASTRSWRSSYNSPLHF. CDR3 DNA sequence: TGTGCCAGCACCCGATCTTGGAGGAGCTCCTATAATTCACCCCTCCACTTT.